This TCR beta chain was identified during a study of regulatory T cells in long-lasting Graves disease. Concerning this clonotype: A much bigger clone sits one base away, suggesting this may be a read error.

Time point given: newly diagnosed GD, antithyroid drugs for less than 3 months. There was RNA extracted from PBMCs, and the TCR library was made from it. According to the study, TCR beta libraries were built with iRepertoire HTBI primers and CDR3-region Arm-PCR. TCRdb re-called the multiplex PCR reads with MiXCR, one entry per CDR3 protein. Of 350,000 to 500,000 distinct CDR3 sequences listed, about 14% were seen once; the top ten hold about 15%. This CDR3 comprises 15 residues. The germline V and J ends were trimmed by 4 bases and 0 bases, with 12 bases remaining between them. A further study also used this sample, focusing on T cells in Graves' hyperthyroidism and ophthalmopathy.

This chain joins TRBV12-3 or TRBV12-4 and TRBJ1-1; perhaps TRBD1 as D (5 bases). The sequenced sample was peripheral blood mononuclear cells (PBMCs), obtained at new diagnosis, from a patient treated with antithyroid drugs. The sequence derives from a woman between 45 and 65 years old with Graves disease. CDR3 DNA sequence: TGTGCCAGCAGTTCCGGGGGAGCGGTGAACACTGAAGCTTTCTTT. Translated: CASSSGGAVNTEAFF.